This T cell receptor (beta chain) derives from a study of cytomegalovirus exposure and HLA in healthy donors. Concerning this clone itself: Its antigen is not identified.

Measured with immunoSEQ multiplex PCR; TCRdb has only the in-frame clones, and not every one. This table has 300,000 or so clones, roughly 88% appearing once. General study findings and limits: Reported performance of the classifier showed diagnosis of cytomegalovirus status with high specificity and sensitivity. While the bulk of TCR sequences proved rare, some public TCRs turned up in many donors. Under in vitro conditions, a few CMV-associated chains were confirmed as specific for CMV antigens.

V gave up 5 bases and J gave up 6 bases, with 14 bases separating them. This CDR3 has 13 amino acids. CDR1 is SGHTA, CDR2 FQGNSA, per germline. Sample: PBMCs. The J gene is TRBJ2-7, the V gene TRBV7-2, with D possibly TRBD2 on 5 matching bases. The clonotype originates from a young man in good health and CMV-seronegative. This chain's CDR3 is CASSPARGGEQYF. Written as DNA, the CDR3 is TGTGCCAGCAGCCCTGCCCGGGGTGGCGAGCAGTACTTC.